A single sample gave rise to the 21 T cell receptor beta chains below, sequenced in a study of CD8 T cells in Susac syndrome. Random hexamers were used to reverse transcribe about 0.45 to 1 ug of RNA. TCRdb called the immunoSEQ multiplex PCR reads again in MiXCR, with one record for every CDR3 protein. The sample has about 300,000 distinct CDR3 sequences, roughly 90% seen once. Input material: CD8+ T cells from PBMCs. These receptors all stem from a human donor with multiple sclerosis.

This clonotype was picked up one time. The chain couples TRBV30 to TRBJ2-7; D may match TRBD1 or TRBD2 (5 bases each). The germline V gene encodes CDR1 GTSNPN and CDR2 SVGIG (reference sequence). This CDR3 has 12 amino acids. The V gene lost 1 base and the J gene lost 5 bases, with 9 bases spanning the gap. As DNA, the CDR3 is TGTGCCTGGAGTGGGGGGAACAACGAGCAGTACTTC. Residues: CAWSGGNNEQYF.

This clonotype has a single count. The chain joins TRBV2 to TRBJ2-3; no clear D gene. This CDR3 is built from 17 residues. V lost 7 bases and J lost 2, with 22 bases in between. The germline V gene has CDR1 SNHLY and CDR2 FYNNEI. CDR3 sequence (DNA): TGTGCCAGCACCGAAGAGGCTTTTGCCCCTATCACAGATACGCAGTATTTT. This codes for CASTEEAFAPITDTQYF.

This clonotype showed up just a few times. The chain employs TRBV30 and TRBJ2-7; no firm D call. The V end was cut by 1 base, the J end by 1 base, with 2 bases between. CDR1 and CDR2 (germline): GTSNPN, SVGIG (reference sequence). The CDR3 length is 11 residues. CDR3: CAWSASYEQYF. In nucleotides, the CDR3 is TGTGCCTGGAGTGCTTCCTACGAGCAGTACTTC.

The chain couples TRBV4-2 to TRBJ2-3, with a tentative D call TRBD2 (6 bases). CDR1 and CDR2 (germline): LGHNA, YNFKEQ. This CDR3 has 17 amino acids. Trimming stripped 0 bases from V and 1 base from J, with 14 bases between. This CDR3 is CASSQDNVAEGTDTQYF. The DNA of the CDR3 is TGTGCCAGCAGCCAAGATAATGTAGCGGAGGGCACAGATACGCAGTATTTT.

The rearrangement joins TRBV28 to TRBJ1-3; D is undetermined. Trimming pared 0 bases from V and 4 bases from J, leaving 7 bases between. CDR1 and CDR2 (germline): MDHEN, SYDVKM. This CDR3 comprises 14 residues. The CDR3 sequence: CASSLWEQGNTIYF. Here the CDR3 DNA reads TGTGCCAGCAGTTTATGGGAACAAGGAAACACCATATATTTT.

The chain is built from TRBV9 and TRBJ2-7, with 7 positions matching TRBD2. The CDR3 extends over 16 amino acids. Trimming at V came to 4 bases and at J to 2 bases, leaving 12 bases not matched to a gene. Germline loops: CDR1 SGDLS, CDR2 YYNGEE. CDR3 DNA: TGTGCCAGCAGCTTCTCGGGGGGACTAACCCCCTACGAGCAGTACTTC. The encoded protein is CASSFSGGLTPYEQYF.

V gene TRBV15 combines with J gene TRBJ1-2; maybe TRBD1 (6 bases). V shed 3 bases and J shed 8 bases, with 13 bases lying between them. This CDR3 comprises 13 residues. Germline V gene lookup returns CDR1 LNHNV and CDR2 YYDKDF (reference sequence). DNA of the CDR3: TGTGCCACCAGCAGTATCAGGGGTGAAGGCTACACCTTC. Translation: CATSSIRGEGYTF.

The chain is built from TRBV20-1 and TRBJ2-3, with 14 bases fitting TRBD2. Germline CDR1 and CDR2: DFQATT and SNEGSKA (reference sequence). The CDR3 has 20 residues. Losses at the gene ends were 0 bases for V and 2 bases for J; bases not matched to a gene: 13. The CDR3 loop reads CSARDLTPEGLAGDTDTQYF. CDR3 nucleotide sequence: TGCAGTGCTAGAGACCTTACCCCGGAGGGACTAGCGGGAGACACAGATACGCAGTATTTT.

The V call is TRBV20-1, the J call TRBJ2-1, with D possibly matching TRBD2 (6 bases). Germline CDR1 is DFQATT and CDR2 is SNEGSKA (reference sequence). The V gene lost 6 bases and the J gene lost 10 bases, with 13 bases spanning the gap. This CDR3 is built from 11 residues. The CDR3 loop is CSARRGTEQFF. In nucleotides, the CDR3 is TGCAGTGCGAGGAGGGGAACAGAGCAGTTCTTC.

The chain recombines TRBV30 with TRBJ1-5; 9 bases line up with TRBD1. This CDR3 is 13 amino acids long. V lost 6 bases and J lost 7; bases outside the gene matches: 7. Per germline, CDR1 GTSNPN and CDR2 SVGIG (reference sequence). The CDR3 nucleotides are TGTGCCTGCCTAACAGGGGGCGGACAGCCCCAGCATTTT. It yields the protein CACLTGGGQPQHF.

The CDR3 here is CASSFWGSEGTYGYTF. Written as DNA, the CDR3 is TGTGCCAGCAGTTTTTGGGGATCGGAGGGGACCTATGGCTACACCTTC. The chain employs TRBV28 and TRBJ1-2; possible D gene TRBD1, 5 bases. The CDR3 loop spans 16 amino acids. The V and J ends lost 3 bases and 4 bases respectively, with 18 bases between them. Germline V lookup: CDR1 MDHEN, CDR2 SYDVKM.

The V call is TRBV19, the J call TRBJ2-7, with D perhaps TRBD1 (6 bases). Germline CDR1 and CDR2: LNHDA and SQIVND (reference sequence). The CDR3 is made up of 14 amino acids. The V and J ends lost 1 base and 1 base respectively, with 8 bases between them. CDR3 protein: CASSIVTGSYEQYF. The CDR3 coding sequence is TGTGCCAGTAGTATAGTCACAGGGTCCTACGAGCAGTACTTC.

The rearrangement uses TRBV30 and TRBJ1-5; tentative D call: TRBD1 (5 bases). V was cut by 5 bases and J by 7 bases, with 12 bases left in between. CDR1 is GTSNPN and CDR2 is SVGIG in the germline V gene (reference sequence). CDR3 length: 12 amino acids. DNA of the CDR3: TGTGCCTGGTCGGGGGTCGGACAGCCCCAGCATTTT. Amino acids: CAWSGVGQPQHF.

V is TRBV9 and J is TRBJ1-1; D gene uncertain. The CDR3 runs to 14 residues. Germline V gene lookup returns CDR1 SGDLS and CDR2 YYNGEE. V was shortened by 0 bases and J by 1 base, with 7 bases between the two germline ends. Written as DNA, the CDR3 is TGTGCCAGCAGCGTAGGAAAGGGGAACACTGAAGCTTTCTTT. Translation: CASSVGKGNTEAFF.

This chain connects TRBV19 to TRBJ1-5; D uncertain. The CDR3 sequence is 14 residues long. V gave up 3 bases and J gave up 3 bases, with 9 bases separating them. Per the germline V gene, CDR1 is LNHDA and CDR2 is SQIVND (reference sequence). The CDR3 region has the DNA TGTGCCAGTAGTATTTCCAGTTTCAATCAGCCCCAGCATTTT. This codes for CASSISSFNQPQHF.

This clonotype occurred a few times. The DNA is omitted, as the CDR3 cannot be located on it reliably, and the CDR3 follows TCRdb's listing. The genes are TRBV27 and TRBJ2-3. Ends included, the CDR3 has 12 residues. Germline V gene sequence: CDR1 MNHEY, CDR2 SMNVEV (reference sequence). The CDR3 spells CASSSSGDTQYF.

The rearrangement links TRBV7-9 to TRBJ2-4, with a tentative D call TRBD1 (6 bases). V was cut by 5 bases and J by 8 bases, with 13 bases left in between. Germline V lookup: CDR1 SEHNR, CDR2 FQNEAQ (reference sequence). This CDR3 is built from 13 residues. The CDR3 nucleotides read TGTGCCAGCAGCCCCCAGGGGCAGGACATTCAGTACTTC. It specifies CASSPQGQDIQYF.

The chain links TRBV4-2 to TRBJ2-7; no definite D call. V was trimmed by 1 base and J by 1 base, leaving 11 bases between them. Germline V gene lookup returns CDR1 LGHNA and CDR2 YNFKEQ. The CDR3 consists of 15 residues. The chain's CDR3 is CASSQVGSPSYEQYF. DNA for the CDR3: TGTGCCAGCAGCCAAGTTGGCTCGCCGTCCTACGAGCAGTACTTC.

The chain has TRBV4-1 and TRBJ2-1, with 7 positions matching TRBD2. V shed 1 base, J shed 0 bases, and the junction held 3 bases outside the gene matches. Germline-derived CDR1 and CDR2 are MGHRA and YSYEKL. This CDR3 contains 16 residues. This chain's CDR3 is CASSQGRGVSYNEQFF. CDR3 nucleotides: TGCGCCAGCAGCCAAGGTCGGGGGGTCTCCTACAATGAGCAGTTCTTC.

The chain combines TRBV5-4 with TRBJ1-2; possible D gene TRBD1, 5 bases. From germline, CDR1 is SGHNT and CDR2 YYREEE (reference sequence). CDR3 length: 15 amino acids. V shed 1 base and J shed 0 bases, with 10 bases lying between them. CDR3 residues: CASSLRQTANYGYTF. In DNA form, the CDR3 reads TGTGCCAGCAGCTTGCGTCAGACAGCTAACTATGGCTACACCTTC. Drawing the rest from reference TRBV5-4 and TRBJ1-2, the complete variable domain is ETGVTQSPTHLIKTRGQQVTLRCSSQSGHNTVSWYQQALGQGPQFIFQYYREEENGRGNFPPRFSGLQFPNYSSELNVNALELDDSALYLCASSLRQTANYGYTFGSGTRLTVV.

The CDR3 here is CASSLIVSGSVWETQYF. The DNA for the CDR3 is TGTGCCAGCAGCTTAATAGTTAGCGGGAGTGTATGGGAGACCCAGTACTTC. The J gene is TRBJ2-5, the V gene TRBV7-9, with TRBD2 matching over 9 bases. J gave up 5 bases and V 2 bases, and 12 bases lay outside the gene matches. This CDR3 spans 17 amino acids. Germline-derived CDR1 and CDR2 are SEHNR and FQNEAQ (reference sequence).